The sequence of this T cell receptor beta chain was determined in a study of CD8 T cells in Susac syndrome. Random hexamers primed reverse transcription of roughly 0.5 to 1 ug RNA. A single record per CDR3 protein comes from TCRdb applying MiXCR to the immunoSEQ multiplex PCR reads. Of 85,000 to 120,000 distinct CDR3 sequences listed, less than 95% are singletons. V was cut by 4 bases and J by 6 bases, with 9 bases left in between. The CDR3 has 13 residues. Germline V CDR1 and CDR2: MNHEY, SMNVEV (reference sequence). The chain employs TRBV27 and TRBJ2-2; a possible D gene is TRBD1 (5 bases). Sequencing was carried out using CD8+ T cells from PBMCs. The origin of this receptor is a human donor with Susac syndrome. The CDR3 DNA follows: TGTGCCAGCAGTTCGACAGTCGCCGGGGAGCTGTTTTTT. It translates to CASSSTVAGELFF.